The T cell receptor beta chain described here comes from a study of blood T cell repertoires in COVID-19. The overall study: Samples representing acute and convalescent COVID-19 were sourced from the United States, Italy and Spain. Sample material is recorded as cDNA or gDNA derived from T cells, B-cell-depleted T cells, or PBMCs.

Study processing details: Using reference gene primer amplification, nucleated cell counts were estimated. Clones were sequenced by immunoSEQ multiplex PCR, and TCRdb holds only the in-frame ones, with some missing. V, J and clone size are taken as reported in that table, and D and trimming were inferred from the DNA itself. The data contain about 52,000 clones, about nine tenths of them seen just once; the ten biggest clones take up approximately 10%. Losses at the gene ends were 4 bases for V and 1 base for J; bases not matched to a gene: 11. The CDR3 is made up of 19 amino acids. Per the germline V gene, CDR1 is ENHRY and CDR2 is SYGVKD.

The chain is built from TRBV10-3 and TRBJ2-1, with 12 bases that match TRBD1. The specimen sequenced was peripheral blood. This TCR came from a man older than 75 with active or convalescent COVID-19. The DNA for the CDR3 is TGTGCCATCAGTGCACCGGGACAGGGGGCTTCGTGGTCCTACAATGAGCAGTTCTTC. It encodes CAISAPGQGASWSYNEQFF.